The 2 T cell receptor beta chains listed next were all sequenced from one sample in a study of blood T cells in healthy people across ages. A second about 7 to 12 cycle PCR used barcoded and J-beta primers. TCRdb re-analysed the 5' RACE reads in MiXCR, keeping a single row per CDR3 protein. The repertoire holds fewer than 950,000 distinct CDR3 sequences, under 40% seen once, with 10% to 15% in the top ten. Sequencing was done on a sample of blood. All receptors come from a man younger than 35 in good health.

The V gene is TRBV4-1, the J gene TRBJ2-2; D uncertain. Germline lookup yields CDR1 MGHRA and CDR2 YSYEKL. V was trimmed by 0 bases and J by 2 bases, leaving 7 bases between them. CDR3 length equals 15 residues. CDR3 sequence reads: CASSQEWGNTGELFF. CDR3 sequence (DNA): TGCGCCAGCAGCCAAGAATGGGGTAACACCGGGGAGCTGTTTTTT.

The genes are TRBV20-1 and TRBJ1-5; 7 bases agree with TRBD1. Trimming at V came to 6 bases and at J to 0 bases, leaving 8 bases not matched to a gene. CDR3 length equals 15 residues. Germline values: CDR1 DFQATT, CDR2 SNEGSKA (reference sequence). The CDR3 region is CSALGQDYSNQPQHF. CDR3 nucleotides: TGCAGTGCCCTCGGACAGGATTATAGCAATCAGCCCCAGCATTTT.